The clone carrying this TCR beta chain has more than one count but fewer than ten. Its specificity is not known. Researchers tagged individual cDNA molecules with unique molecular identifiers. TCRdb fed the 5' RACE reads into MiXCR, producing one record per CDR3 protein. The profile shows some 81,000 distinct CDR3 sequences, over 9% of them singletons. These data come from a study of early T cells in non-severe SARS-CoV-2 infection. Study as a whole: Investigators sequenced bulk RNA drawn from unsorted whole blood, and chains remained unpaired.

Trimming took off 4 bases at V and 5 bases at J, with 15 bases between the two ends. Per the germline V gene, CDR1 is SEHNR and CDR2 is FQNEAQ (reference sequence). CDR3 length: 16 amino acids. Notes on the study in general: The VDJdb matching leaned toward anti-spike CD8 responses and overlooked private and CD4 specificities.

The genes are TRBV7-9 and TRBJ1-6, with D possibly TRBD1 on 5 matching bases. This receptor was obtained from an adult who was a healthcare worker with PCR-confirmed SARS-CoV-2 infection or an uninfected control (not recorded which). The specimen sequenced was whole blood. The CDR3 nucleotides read TGTGCCAGCAGCTCCCCCCAGGGAACCCATAATTCACCCCTCCACTTT. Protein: CASSSPQGTHNSPLHF.